This T cell receptor (beta chain) was documented in a study of molecular identifiers for immune sequencing clone quantification listed by TCRdb under 2018. In terms of the full investigation: For a replicate experiment, the RNA from either 20,000 or 100,000 naive CD8 T cells was divided into five aliquots, and four of those aliquots went on to sequencing. This methods study benchmarked molecular-identifier clustering-based TCR repertoire sequencing (MIDCIRS) and TCR RNA copy counting, using CD8 T cells to do so. What the study reported, not specific to this receptor: The naive libraries included spiked-in Jurkat TCR RNA (approximately ten copies' worth), and this RNA is not part of the donor repertoire. Approximately 3.3 recovered TCR RNA copies per cell were obtained by modeling, versus about 9.7 by digital PCR, implying a capture efficiency of 30% to 35%. In CMV-specific effector cells, clones with more than 20 RNA copies accounted for over 98% of molecules, whereas in naive cells such clones accounted for under 1%. When barcode sub-clustering was omitted, TCR diversity was inflated by chimeric consensus sequences, with chimeras reaching as high as 47%. Even against a background of around 900,000 naive CD8 T cells, spiked-in Jurkat TCR RNA amounting to a single cell's worth was reported to be detectable. Identical TCR molecules sharing a barcode could cause highly expanded clone sizes to be underestimated.

In this sample, this clonotype turned up many times. Its antigen remains unidentified. No base qualities exist here, and no much larger clone lies one base off it. Library preparation used PCR. Reads for this sample came from an Illumina HiSeq 4000. Preparation of bulk TCR libraries followed a previously described approach, with the TCR primers listed in Table S5. The Qiagen AllPrep DNA/RNA kit was used to purify total RNA. Before analysis, reads from multiple sequencing runs of the same library were pooled. In the original analysis: Reads were retained only if the reads had an exact TCR constant sequence, and the retained reads were trimmed to 150 nt and grouped according to their 12-nt molecular barcodes. Reads in each barcode group were sub-clustered using a 15% Levenshtein threshold, and a quality-weighted consensus sequence was built for each RNA molecule. Non-functional sequences were discarded, and so were lower-count sequences lying one edit away from another sequence. Based on a fit of two negative binomial distributions, barcode sub-clusters having less than 20% of the maximum read count were discarded. Starting from the raw public reads, TCRdb applied fastp trimming at Q25, assembled clones with MiXCR and retained in-frame beta chains. Rows with one shared CDR3 protein collapse into an entry with the most common genes and DNA. For this entry, the V and J calls and clone size follow TCRdb and not the study's own pipeline. The sample table holds over 600,000 distinct CDR3 sequences, of which less than 20% were seen once. Roughly 0.85% of the sample rests with the top ten.

Naive CD8 T cell libraries were made from 20,000 to 1,000,000 sorted cells using 10%, 30% or 50% of purified RNA. On a BD FACSAria II, naive CD8 T cells were FACS-sorted as CD8+CD4-CCR7+CD45RA+ and collected into RLT Plus buffer. Roughly ten TCR copies' worth of Jurkat RNA were spiked into roughly 19,000-1,000,000 naive CD8 T cell samples to test detection sensitivity. Enrichment of CD8 T cells was done with RosetteSep CD8+ T Cell Enrichment Cocktail plus Ficoll-Paque, and ACK red cell lysis came afterward. V is pared back by 4 bases and J by 10 bases, with 14 bases lying between the germline termini. The CDR1 and CDR2 encoded by the germline V gene are MNHEY and SVGEGT. The CDR3 contains 14 residues, cysteine and phenylalanine counted. This entry keeps only the CDR3 DNA: 42 bases, framed from base 1.

Source material: naive CD8+ T cells from blood, with Jurkat cell RNA spiked in. Read against the paper, the sample's cell subset or site label means: FACS-sorted CD8+CD4-CCR7+CD45RA+ naive T cells. The source is a human donor in good health. Some libraries in this study had Jurkat cell RNA spiked in. The receptor chain draws on TRBV6-2 or TRBV6-3 and TRBJ1-6; perhaps TRBD1 is the D gene, with 5 bases matching. The nucleotides read TGTGCCAGCAGTTCAGGGTCTACCGGGTCACCCCTCCACTTT. This gives the protein CASSSGSTGSPLHF.